This T cell receptor beta chain was sequenced during a study of T cells after yellow fever vaccination. V gave up 6 bases and J gave up 2 bases, with 15 bases separating them. There are 15 residues in the CDR3. In germline, CDR1 is SGHTA, CDR2 FQGNSA. The table lists this clonotype with a few counts. TCRdb called the 5' RACE reads again in MiXCR, with one record for every CDR3 protein. The repertoire consists of about 330,000 distinct CDR3 sequences, with roughly 8.3% occurring once and the leading ten covering around 17%. The rearrangement links TRBV7-2 to TRBJ2-3; TRBD2 is a possible D gene (6 bases). Sequences were derived from PBMCs, sampled approximately 47 days after the first yellow fever vaccination. The clonotype was recovered from a man between 18 and 35 years old who received the YFV17D yellow fever vaccine. The CDR3 protein is CASRAPGLYTDTQYF. CDR3 bases: TGTGCCAGCAGGGCCCCGGGACTTTACACAGATACGCAGTATTTT.